A single sample is the source of the 19 T cell receptor beta chains below, sequenced in a study of regulatory T cells in long-lasting Graves disease. The time point here: newly diagnosed GD, antithyroid drugs for less than 3 months. There was RNA extracted from PBMCs, and the TCR library was made from it. Library construction for TCR beta used iRepertoire HTBI primers and Arm-PCR of CDR3 regions. From the multiplex PCR reads, TCRdb called clonotypes with MiXCR, one entry per CDR3 protein. The sample lists a few hundred thousand distinct CDR3 sequences, approximately 15% occurring once. These same records also appear under a second study, on T cells in Graves' hyperthyroidism and ophthalmopathy.

The starting material was peripheral blood mononuclear cells (PBMCs), obtained at new diagnosis, from a patient treated with antithyroid drugs. The source of these receptors is a woman aged 45-65 years with Graves disease.

The genes are TRBV29-1 and TRBJ2-5, with 7 bases fitting TRBD2. The V segment lost 4 bases and the J segment 1 base; nucleotides outside the gene matches: 6. Germline values: CDR1 SQVTM, CDR2 ANQGSEA. This CDR3 has 14 amino acids. CDR3 loop: CSVGGGLGQETQYF. CDR3 sequence (DNA): TGCAGCGTTGGGGGAGGGTTGGGCCAAGAGACCCAGTACTTC. Together with reference TRBV29-1 and TRBJ2-5, the CDR3 gives the full variable domain: SAVISQKPSRDICQRGTSLTIQCQVDSQVTMMFWYRQQPGQSLTLIATANQGSEATYESGFVIDKFPISRPNLTFSTLTVSNMSPEDSSIYLCSVGGGLGQETQYFGPGTRLLVL.

This clonotype was recorded many times. The rearrangement uses TRBV5-1 and TRBJ1-5; D is unresolved. V gave up 0 bases and J gave up 2 bases, with 6 bases separating them. Germline loops: CDR1 SGHRS, CDR2 YFSETQ. The CDR3 extends over 14 amino acids. The CDR3 is CASSLGEGNQPQHF. CDR3 sequence (DNA): TGCGCCAGCAGCTTGGGGGAGGGCAATCAGCCCCAGCATTTT.

This clonotype has a count of ten or more. V gene TRBV5-1 combines with J gene TRBJ2-3; possible D gene TRBD1, 6 bases. V lost 4 bases to trimming and J lost 2 bases, with 11 bases between them. CDR1 and CDR2 from the germline V gene are SGHRS and YFSETQ. The CDR3 loop spans 14 amino acids. CDR3 amino acids: CASSPDRPTDTQYF. DNA of the CDR3: TGCGCCAGCAGCCCGGACAGACCCACAGATACGCAGTATTTT.

This clonotype occurred many times. V usage is TRBV12-3 or TRBV12-4 and J usage is TRBJ1-6; D not resolved. CDR3 length equals 14 residues. Deletions cut 3 bases from V and 6 bases from J, with 9 bases between. CDR3 residues: CASSFGQVNSPLHF. The CDR3 bases are TGTGCCAGCAGTTTCGGGCAGGTTAATTCACCCCTCCACTTT.

This clonotype was seen many times. The chain joins TRBV5-1 to TRBJ2-5; D may be TRBD2 (5 bases). Germline V CDR1 and CDR2: SGHRS, YFSETQ. Trimming took 0 bases from V and 5 from J, leaving 14 bases between them. CDR3 length equals 15 residues. CDR3 amino acids: CASSLEGAGRETQYF. Written as DNA, the CDR3 is TGCGCCAGCAGCTTGGAGGGAGCTGGGCGGGAGACCCAGTACTTC.

This clonotype was observed a few times. The rearrangement joins TRBV30 to TRBJ2-2; D perhaps matches TRBD2 (5 bases). The V gene's germline CDR1 is GTSNPN and CDR2 SVGIG (reference sequence). V lost 2 bases and J lost 7, with 14 bases in between. There are 14 residues in the CDR3. The CDR3: CAWSQMWTLGELFF. CDR3 coding DNA: TGTGCCTGGAGTCAAATGTGGACTCTCGGGGAGCTGTTTTTT.

This clonotype was counted ten times or more. This rearrangement joins TRBV2 to TRBJ2-1, with no clear D. Trimming left V 0 bases short and J 7 bases short, with 10 bases between. Germline V lookup: CDR1 SNHLY, CDR2 FYNNEI. The CDR3 consists of 14 residues. CDR3 DNA sequence: TGTGCCAGCAGTGAAGCGCTTCTGGGGAATGAGCAGTTCTTC. Its translation is CASSEALLGNEQFF.

This clonotype came up a few times. The chain carries TRBV6-1 and TRBJ2-1; weak D call: TRBD2 (5 bases). Looked up from germline, CDR1 is MNHNS and CDR2 is SASEGT. The length of the CDR3 is 11 residues. CDR3 protein: CVVASFNEQFF. The CDR3 bases are TGTGTTGTAGCGTCGTTCAATGAGCAGTTCTTC.

This clonotype was found many times. J is TRBJ2-1 and V is TRBV19; D ambiguous. Germline-derived CDR1 and CDR2 are LNHDA and SQIVND (reference sequence). The ends were cut back, 0 bases at V and 2 bases at J, with 11 bases in the middle. CDR3 size: 16 residues. This CDR3 is CASSIDPYYTYNEQFF. DNA for the CDR3: TGTGCCAGTAGTATAGATCCGTACTATACCTACAATGAGCAGTTCTTC.

This clonotype came up many times. The J gene is TRBJ2-6, the V gene TRBV2; 7 bases map to TRBD1. The CDR3 spans 18 residues. In germline, CDR1 is SNHLY, CDR2 FYNNEI. V trimming: 7 bases; J trimming: 1 base; junction bases outside the gene matches: 13. The CDR3 is CASTRRGQSTSGANVLTF. The CDR3 DNA follows: TGTGCCAGCACCCGAAGGGGACAGTCTACTTCTGGGGCCAACGTCCTGACTTTC.

This clonotype has ten or more counts. In DNA form, the CDR3 reads TGCGCCAGCAGCTGGGGACTGGGGACCGATAATGGCTACACCTTC. Its translation is CASSWGLGTDNGYTF. The V gene is TRBV5-1, the J gene TRBJ1-2; D possibly corresponds to TRBD1 (5 bases). CDR1 and CDR2 (germline): SGHRS, YFSETQ. The CDR3 is 15 amino acids. V was shortened by 3 bases and J by 6 bases, with 18 bases between the two germline ends.

For this clonotype: A clone one base away is much larger, so this may be a read error. The chain is built from TRBV30 and TRBJ2-1; 7 positions match TRBD1. The CDR3 runs 12 residues. Germline V gene sequence: CDR1 GTSNPN, CDR2 SVGIG (reference sequence). The CDR3 sequence is CARGQFYYEQFF. The CDR3 DNA reads TGTGCCCGGGGACAGTTCTACTATGAGCAGTTCTTC.

This clonotype was seen at least ten times. This chain connects TRBV28 to TRBJ2-1, with 8 bases matching TRBD2. CDR1 is MDHEN, CDR2 SYDVKM, per germline. The CDR3 loop spans 20 amino acids. J was trimmed by 0 bases and V by 4 bases; bases with no gene match: 17. Written as DNA, the CDR3 is TGTGCCAGCAGTTCCCCCCGGCTCCGGCGCGGGAGGAGCTCCTACAATGAGCAGTTCTTC. Protein product: CASSSPRLRRGRSSYNEQFF.

This clonotype showed up just a few times. The CDR3: CASSNQQGGAEQYF. The CDR3 DNA reads TGTGCCAGCTCAAACCAACAGGGAGGGGCCGAGCAGTACTTC. The genes are TRBV18 and TRBJ2-7; TRBD2 is a possible D gene (7 bases). The V end was cut by 5 bases, the J end by 6 bases, with 17 bases between. This CDR3 region has 14 residues. The germline CDR1 and CDR2 sequences are KGHSH and LQKENI.

In this sample, this clonotype turned up many times. This chain uses TRBV20-1 with TRBJ2-5; 12 bases line up with TRBD2. The CDR3 is made up of 14 amino acids. The J segment lost 7 bases and the V segment lost 5 bases, leaving 8 bases of the junction unmatched. The germline V gene has CDR1 DFQATT and CDR2 SNEGSKA (reference sequence). The CDR3 nucleotides read TGCAGTGCTTCCGGACTAGCGGGACCAGGGACCCAGTACTTC. It codes for CSASGLAGPGTQYF.

This rearrangement joins TRBV7-8 to TRBJ2-7; 9 bases agree with TRBD2. Per germline, CDR1 SGHVS and CDR2 FQNEAQ. There are 16 residues in the CDR3. Losses at the gene ends were 5 bases for V and 0 bases for J; bases not matched to a gene: 8. The CDR3 bases are TGTGCCAGCAGCCTCCTAGCGGGACCTAGCTCCTACGAGCAGTACTTC. Translating gives CASSLLAGPSSYEQYF.

This clonotype was detected once. It may be a read error: a sequence one base away is much more abundant. The chain uses TRBV30 and TRBJ2-5; D perhaps matches TRBD2 (6 bases). CDR3 size: 15 residues. V lost 3 bases and J lost 0, with 14 bases in between. CDR1 is GTSNPN and CDR2 is SVGIG in the germline V gene (reference sequence). This chain's CDR3 is CAWSPGSGNQETQYF. In nucleotides, the CDR3 is TGTGCCTGGAGCCCCGGTAGCGGCAACCAAGAGACCCAGTACTTC.

In this sample, this clonotype turned up many times. V usage is TRBV3-1 and J usage is TRBJ2-5; 8 nucleotides align to TRBD2. Germline V gene data show CDR1 as LGHDT and CDR2 as YNNKEL (reference sequence). J lost 1 base, V lost 3 bases, and 16 bases had no gene match. This CDR3 comprises 19 residues. The DNA of the CDR3 is TGTGCCAGCAGCCAGGATCAACCGGGACTAGGTCCTTTCCAAGAGACCCAGTACTTC. Amino acid sequence: CASSQDQPGLGPFQETQYF.

This rearrangement joins TRBV10-1 to TRBJ2-5; 11 positions match TRBD2. Germline V gene sequence: CDR1 WNHNN, CDR2 SYGVQD (reference sequence). V lost 4 bases to trimming and J lost 5 bases; unmatched junction nucleotides: 6. There are 15 residues in the CDR3. CDR3 residues: CASSGRLAGRETQYF. The DNA of the CDR3 is TGCGCCAGCAGTGGGAGACTAGCGGGAAGGGAGACCCAGTACTTC.